The 27 T cell receptor beta chains in this list originate from one sample, sequenced in a study of T cell clonotyping in hematopoietic cell transplantation. Data came from immunoSEQ multiplex PCR; TCRdb stores just in-frame clones and leaves some out. The table records roughly 30,000 clones, around 90% of them present only once. Material: PBMCs, obtained 100 days after allogeneic stem cell transplant. The receptors were sampled from a female patient aged 50-59 years who had an allogeneic stem cell transplant from a related donor, so the T cells may come from the graft donor. Some clones in this sample may be carry-over from other donors' samples.

The V and J genes are TRBV7-2 and TRBJ1-5, with D possibly TRBD1 on 5 matching bases. Looked up from germline, CDR1 is SGHTA and CDR2 is FQGNSA. V lost 2 bases and J 7 bases, leaving 24 bases between the germline ends. There are 18 residues in the CDR3. The CDR3 coding sequence is TGTGCCAGCAGCTTAAGGGTTGGGATAGGGGAGGATGAGCAGCCCCAGCATTTT. Translating gives CASSLRVGIGEDEQPQHF. The full variable domain, rest sourced from reference TRBV7-2 and TRBJ1-5, is GAGVSQSPSNKVTEKGKDVELRCDPISGHTALYWYRQSLGQGLEFLIYFQGNSAPDKSGLPSDRFSAERTGGSVSTLTIQRTQQEDSAVYLCASSLRVGIGEDEQPQHFGDGTRLSIL.

The chain couples TRBV19 to TRBJ2-2; D gene ambiguous. CDR3 length: 14 residues. Germline values: CDR1 LNHDA, CDR2 SQIVND (reference sequence). V lost 3 bases to trimming and J lost 2 bases, with 7 bases between them. CDR3 protein: CASSIRENTGELFF. CDR3 nucleotide sequence: TGTGCCAGTAGTATTCGAGAAAACACCGGGGAGCTGTTTTTT.

The V call is TRBV6-6, the J call TRBJ1-4; D not resolved. CDR1 MNHNY and CDR2 SVGAGI come from the germline V gene (reference sequence). The V end lost 4 bases, the J end lost 4 bases, and 10 bases lay between the germline ends. The CDR3 loop spans 14 amino acids. DNA of the CDR3: TGTGCCAGCAGTTTTGACCCATTTAATGAAAAACTGTTTTTT. This gives the protein CASSFDPFNEKLFF.

The chain has TRBV5-6 and TRBJ1-1, with D perhaps TRBD1 (6 bases). Per the germline V gene, CDR1 is SGHDT and CDR2 is YYEEEE. The CDR3 covers 14 residues. Trimming stripped 2 bases from V and 3 bases from J, with 11 bases between. The CDR3 protein is CASSFPTGDTEAFF. The CDR3 DNA reads TGTGCCAGCAGCTTCCCGACAGGAGACACTGAAGCTTTCTTT.

The genes are TRBV5-4 and TRBJ2-7, with D tentatively TRBD1 (6 bases). This CDR3 region has 14 residues. Deletions cut 4 bases from V and 5 bases from J, with 16 bases between. Germline V gives CDR1 SGHNT, CDR2 YYREEE (reference sequence). The DNA for the CDR3 is TGTGCCAGCAGCCTCGGACAGCATGGGGACGAGCAGTACTTC. It specifies CASSLGQHGDEQYF.

This rearrangement joins TRBV7-6 to TRBJ1-1; tentative D call: TRBD1 (6 bases). Trimming left V 7 bases short and J 4 bases short, with 13 bases between. The CDR3 loop spans 13 amino acids. The germline gives CDR1 SGHVS, CDR2 FNYEAQ. The CDR3 coding sequence is TGTGCCAGCACAATACAGGGTCTCACTGAAGCTTTCTTT. The encoded protein is CASTIQGLTEAFF.

The chain is built from TRBV5-1 and TRBJ1-2, with D hard to call. The germline V gene has CDR1 SGHRS and CDR2 YFSETQ. The CDR3 is 14 amino acids. With 4 bases removed from V and 11 bases from J, the gap between germline ends came to 21 bases. The CDR3 DNA reads as TGCGCCAGCAGCCCCAGGAGCGGGGTCCCCCTTTACACCTTC. Amino acids: CASSPRSGVPLYTF.

This rearrangement joins TRBV7-3 to TRBJ2-3; TRBD2 aligns across 13 bases. V lost 2 bases to trimming and J lost 3 bases; unmatched junction nucleotides: 17. Germline CDR1 reads SGHTA; CDR2 reads FQGTGA. The length of the CDR3 is 21 residues. The CDR3 loop reads CASSLRRGLAGDPRRTDTQYF. The CDR3 DNA follows: TGTGCCAGCAGCTTACGGCGTGGACTAGCGGGGGACCCAAGGCGGACAGATACGCAGTATTTT.

The rearrangement joins TRBV28 to TRBJ1-2; 9 nucleotides align to TRBD1. The CDR3 loop spans 15 amino acids. V lost 7 bases and J lost 4; bases outside the gene matches: 10. CDR1 and CDR2 (germline): MDHEN, SYDVKM. This CDR3 reads CASTRQQGAGYGYTF. CDR3 DNA sequence: TGTGCCAGCACCCGACAACAGGGGGCTGGCTATGGCTACACCTTC.

The V gene is TRBV30, the J gene TRBJ2-3; the D gene could be TRBD1 or TRBD2 (6 bases each). This CDR3 comprises 14 residues. Germline V gene lookup returns CDR1 GTSNPN and CDR2 SVGIG (reference sequence). Trimming removed 2 bases at V and 2 bases at J, with 11 bases between. This CDR3 reads CAWSRGDPTDTQYF. CDR3 DNA sequence: TGTGCCTGGAGTAGGGGGGATCCCACAGATACGCAGTATTTT.

The rearrangement uses TRBV6-1 and TRBJ2-7; 9 nucleotides match TRBD1. Germline-derived CDR1 and CDR2 are MNHNS and SASEGT. V trimming: 7 bases; J trimming: 3 bases; junction bases outside the gene matches: 7. This CDR3 comprises 14 residues. CDR3 in DNA: TGTGCCAGCACCGTGGACAGGGGAGACTACGAGCAGTACTTC. Amino acids: CASTVDRGDYEQYF.

The V call is TRBV11-2, the J call TRBJ1-5; maybe TRBD1 (5 bases). The V gene lost 5 bases and the J gene lost 8 bases, with 13 bases spanning the gap. The CDR3 length is 13 residues. Germline CDR1 SGHAT, CDR2 FQNNGV. The DNA of the CDR3 is TGTGCCAGCAGCAGGGACGCCCCCGAGCCCCAGCATTTT. Protein product: CASSRDAPEPQHF.

The chain employs TRBV5-6 and TRBJ1-5; tentatively, D is TRBD1 (5 bases). The CDR3 consists of 13 residues. Trimming left V 3 bases short and J 7 bases short, with 11 bases between. The germline V gene has CDR1 SGHDT and CDR2 YYEEEE. DNA for the CDR3: TGTGCCAGCAGCTCGATGGAGGGGCAGCCCCAGCATTTT. This codes for CASSSMEGQPQHF.

The chain is built from TRBV30 and TRBJ1-1; 11 bases align to TRBD1. This CDR3 is built from 13 residues. Germline trimming cut 4 bases from V and 11 bases from J; bases unmatched to any gene: 9. CDR1 is GTSNPN and CDR2 is SVGIG in the germline V gene (reference sequence). The CDR3 here is CAWTRDRGERAFF. The CDR3 DNA reads TGTGCCTGGACCAGGGACAGGGGGGAAAGGGCTTTCTTT.

The V call is TRBV20-1, the J call TRBJ2-7; D unresolved. Germline loops: CDR1 DFQATT, CDR2 SNEGSKA (reference sequence). The V end lost 1 base, the J end lost 4 bases, and 2 bases lay between the germline ends. This CDR3 is 10 amino acids long. Written as DNA, the CDR3 is TGCAGTGCTAGAGTGTACGAGCAGTACTTC. It yields the protein CSARVYEQYF.

The rearrangement links TRBV7-9 to TRBJ1-1, with 7 nucleotides matching TRBD1. The germline gives CDR1 SEHNR, CDR2 FQNEAQ (reference sequence). The CDR3 is made up of 16 amino acids. V shed 2 bases and J 0 bases; nucleotides not matched to a gene: 6. CDR3 protein: CASSLPRDSLNTEAFF. The CDR3 DNA follows: TGTGCCAGCAGCTTACCTCGGGACAGCTTGAACACTGAAGCTTTCTTT.

V gene TRBV27 combines with J gene TRBJ1-1; D remains ambiguous. Trimming removed 0 bases at V and 4 bases at J, with 12 bases between. In germline, CDR1 is MNHEY, CDR2 SMNVEV (reference sequence). The CDR3 is 15 residues long. CDR3 amino acids: CASSLSRFRATEAFF. DNA for the CDR3: TGTGCCAGCAGTTTATCGAGGTTTAGGGCCACTGAAGCTTTCTTT.

This sequence joins TRBV5-8 and TRBJ2-7; D is tentatively TRBD1 or TRBD2 (5 bases each). The ends were cut back, 0 bases at V and 3 bases at J, with 16 bases in the middle. Germline lookup yields CDR1 SGHTS and CDR2 YDEGEE. This CDR3 comprises 16 residues. The DNA of the CDR3 is TGTGCCAGCAGCTTGGGAGAGGGGATCAAACGCTACGAGCAGTACTTC. It translates to CASSLGEGIKRYEQYF.

The gene calls are TRBV20-1 and TRBJ2-7; D is possibly TRBD1 (5 bases). The CDR3 sequence is 11 residues long. The V gene lost 6 bases and the J gene lost 3 bases, with 9 bases spanning the gap. Germline V gives CDR1 DFQATT, CDR2 SNEGSKA (reference sequence). CDR3 amino acids: CSALGVYEQYF. Written as DNA, the CDR3 is TGCAGTGCCTTAGGGGTCTACGAGCAGTACTTC.

CDR3 in DNA: TGTGCCAGCAGTTACTCGTCTAGGAGGGCACAAGAGACCCAGTACTTC. Translated: CASSYSSRRAQETQYF. The rearrangement joins TRBV6-5 to TRBJ2-5; TRBD2 is a possible D gene (6 bases). The CDR3 covers 16 residues. V lost 0 bases and J lost 2, with 13 bases in between. CDR1 and CDR2 from the germline V gene are MNHEY and SVGAGI.

The chain is built from TRBV7-2 and TRBJ2-7; 12 bases match TRBD2. Germline loops: CDR1 SGHTA, CDR2 FQGNSA. Trimming cost V 5 bases and J 0 bases; bases outside gene matches: 11. CDR3 size: 18 residues. CDR3 DNA sequence: TGTGCCAGCAGCCAACGAATAACTAGCGGGGGGTACTCCTACGAGCAGTACTTC. It encodes CASSQRITSGGYSYEQYF.

The chain is built from TRBV2 and TRBJ1-1; no definite D call. This CDR3 spans 13 amino acids. CDR1 and CDR2 (germline): SNHLY, FYNNEI. The germline V and J ends were trimmed by 3 bases and 1 base, with 6 bases remaining between them. CDR3: CASSDPTNTEAFF. CDR3 nucleotide sequence: TGTGCCAGCAGTGACCCGACGAACACTGAAGCTTTCTTT.

This chain links TRBV18 with TRBJ1-2; D is undetermined. Germline values: CDR1 KGHSH, CDR2 LQKENI. CDR3 length: 14 amino acids. Trimming left V 3 bases short and J 5 bases short, with 13 bases between. CDR3 nucleotides: TGTGCCAGCTCACCCCCGGCCAGCGGGTATGGCTACACCTTC. Encoded protein: CASSPPASGYGYTF.

The chain links TRBV10-2 to TRBJ2-7; D not resolved. Trimming took off 2 bases at V and 3 bases at J, with 17 bases between the two ends. The germline CDR1 and CDR2 sequences are WSHSY and SAAADI. This CDR3 comprises 16 residues. The CDR3 DNA is TGCGCCAGCAGTGAGCACATACCGGCCCTAAACTACGAGCAGTACTTC. This gives the protein CASSEHIPALNYEQYF.

The CDR3 bases are TGCAGCGTTAACAGTCTGGGGGACACTGAAGCTTTCTTT. It translates to CSVNSLGDTEAFF. The chain carries TRBV29-1 and TRBJ1-1, with D perhaps matching TRBD1 (5 bases). This CDR3 spans 13 amino acids. Between the trimmed V and J ends, which lost 5 bases and 3 bases, there was a span of 13 bases. CDR1 and CDR2 from the germline V gene are SQVTM and ANQGSEA.

The chain links TRBV30 to TRBJ1-3; a possible D gene is TRBD1 (5 bases). V was pared by 5 bases and J by 2 bases, with 13 bases between. The CDR3 totals 14 residues. Looked up from germline, CDR1 is GTSNPN and CDR2 is SVGIG (reference sequence). In DNA form, the CDR3 reads TGTGCCTGGGAAGGGACTTACCCTGGAAACACCATATATTTT. Its protein product is CAWEGTYPGNTIYF.

The J gene is TRBJ1-5, the V gene TRBV18, with D maybe TRBD1 (5 bases). V was trimmed by 2 bases and J by 3 bases, leaving 5 bases between them. The CDR3 is 13 residues long. Germline CDR1 is KGHSH and CDR2 is LQKENI. The CDR3 bases are TGTGCCAGCTCACCAGGGACCAATCAGCCCCAGCATTTT. Encoded protein: CASSPGTNQPQHF.